The source of this TCR beta chain is a study of blood T cell repertoires in COVID-19 (dated by TCRdb to between 2020 and 2021). With respect to the entire study: Samples from collaborators originated in the United States, Italy and Spain and spanned both the acute and convalescent phases of COVID-19. The material from the prospective study consisted of cDNA or gDNA derived from T cells, B-cell-depleted T cells, or PBMCs. Deeply sampled blood TCRbeta repertoires from subjects exposed to, actively infected with, or recovered from COVID-19 were included in the dataset. The repertoires were released in a freely available public database intended as a resource for research on the immune response to SARS-CoV-2. The samples were drawn from the first 160 participants of the ongoing ImmuneRACE study and from under 1,500 subjects provided by 6 global collaborators. The sample metadata nearly always contained a de-identified subject ID, COVID-19 status, age in years and sex. Where HLA class I and class II types were available, the types were taken from metadata supplied by the sample provider, not from assay-based typing. Broad study findings and their caveats: The quantity of clinical and demographic metadata differed by source and by participant and was supplied without curation.

Details on this clone: Its antigen is not yet known. Per-base quality was not reported, and no clone a single base away is much larger than it.

The immunoSEQ Assay, a bias-controlled multiplex PCR, was used to amplify TCRbeta CDR3 regions from genomic DNA. Under the source paper's analysis protocol: The number of nucleated cells in each sample was estimated by amplification of reference gene primers within the assay. To quantify the absolute abundance of each unique TCRbeta CDR3 rearrangement, sequence reads were collapsed and filtered. For each sample, productive Simpson clonality was calculated by taking the square root of Simpson's diversity index across productive rearrangements. What TCRdb holds here is the immuneACCESS table cut down to in-frame rearrangements. Part of the clones is not present; checked against another copy, under half of the missing clones reflect an unresolved V gene, and the others are unexplained. Clonal size and the V and J genes are those of that table, whereas D and trimming came from the DNA. The sample table holds some 180,000 clones, of which approximately 80% were seen once. The ten largest account for around 14% of the sample.

Participants in the prospective study were aged 18 to 89 years, lived in about two dozen United States geographic areas, and enrolled through a virtual design. To assign participants to cohorts, the prospective study relied on clinical history that participants themselves reported in a screening survey and a study questionnaire. A participant counted as exposed if, within 2 weeks of entering the study, that participant had been in contact with someone who had a PCR-confirmed or clinician-diagnosed COVID-19 case. In the prospective study, whole blood, serum and a nasopharyngeal or oropharyngeal swab were collected from each participant by mobile phlebotomists. Participants in the prospective study had the option to provide additional blood draws and questionnaires over an approximately two-month period. Before DNA extraction, blood samples from the prospective study were shipped at room temperature or frozen.

V loses 4 bases of germline sequence and J loses 1 base, and the interval between the two ends is 17 bases. The CDR3 spans 17 residues, from the cysteine through the phenylalanine. Only the CDR3 DNA stays, 51 bases, in frame from base 1. CDR1 and CDR2 are drawn from the germline V gene: SNHLY, FYNNEI. Sequenced input: PBMCs or T cells enriched from blood (not recorded which). The V and J genes are TRBV2 and TRBJ1-5; TRBD1 is a weak D gene call, 6 bases matching. The TCR originated in a man aged 60 to 75 who had been exposed to COVID-19. The nucleotide sequence is TGTGCCAGCAGTGGGGCGCGGGGGCAAGGAAGCAATCAGCCCCAGCATTTT. The resulting protein is CASSGARGQGSNQPQHF.